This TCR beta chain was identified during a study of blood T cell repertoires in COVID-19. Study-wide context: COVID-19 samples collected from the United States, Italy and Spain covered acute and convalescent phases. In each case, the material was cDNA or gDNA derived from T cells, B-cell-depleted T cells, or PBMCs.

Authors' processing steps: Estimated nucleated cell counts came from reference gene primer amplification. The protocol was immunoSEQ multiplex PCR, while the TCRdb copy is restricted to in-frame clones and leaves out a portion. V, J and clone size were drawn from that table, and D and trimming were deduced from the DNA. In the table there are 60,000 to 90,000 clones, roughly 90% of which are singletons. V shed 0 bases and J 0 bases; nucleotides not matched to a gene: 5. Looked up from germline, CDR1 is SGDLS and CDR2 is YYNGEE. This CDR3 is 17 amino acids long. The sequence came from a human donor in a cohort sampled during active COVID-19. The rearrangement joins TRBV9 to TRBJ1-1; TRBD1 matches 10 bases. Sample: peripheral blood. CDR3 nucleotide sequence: TGTGCCAGCAGCGTAGTAGGGACAGGGGTGATGAACACTGAAGCTTTCTTT. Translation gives CASSVVGTGVMNTEAFF.